This T cell receptor beta chain was retrieved from a study of cytomegalovirus exposure and HLA in healthy donors. The PCR used 60 Vbeta and 13 Jbeta primers. Method: immunoSEQ multiplex PCR; TCRdb's copy keeps in-frame clones and lacks some. The sample has 150,000 to 200,000 clones; around 79% are singletons. For this clone: Its target is unknown. One junction end does not reproduce the germline sequence, and a read error may be involved.

Whole-study findings and limits: It was 150 or so TCR beta chains that were listed as cytomegalovirus-associated. A later look showed TCR association rates differing by HLA locus, highest for DRB1 and lowest for HLA-C.

Germline CDR1 reads SEHNR; CDR2 reads FQNEAQ (reference sequence). This CDR3 comprises 14 residues. The J gene is TRBJ1-1, the V gene TRBV7-9; D uncertain. Material for sequencing was PBMCs. This clonotype originated in a male donor in good health and CMV-seropositive. CDR3 DNA sequence: TGTTCCAGCACCGGTCCCGCAGGTGACACTGAAGCTTTCTTT. It yields the protein CSSTGPAGDTEAFF.